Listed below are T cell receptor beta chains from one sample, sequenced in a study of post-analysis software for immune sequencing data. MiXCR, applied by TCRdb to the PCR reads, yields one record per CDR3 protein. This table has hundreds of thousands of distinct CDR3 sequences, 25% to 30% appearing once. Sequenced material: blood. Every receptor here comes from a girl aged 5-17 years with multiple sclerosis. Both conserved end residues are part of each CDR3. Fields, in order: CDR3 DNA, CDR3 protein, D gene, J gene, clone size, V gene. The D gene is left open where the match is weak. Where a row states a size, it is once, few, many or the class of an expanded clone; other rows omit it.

TGTGCCAGCAGCCTCATACAGGGGGCCCGCAATGAGCAGTTCTTC CASSLIQGARNEQFF TRBD1 TRBJ2-1 once TRBV28
TGTGCCAGCAGCGCTGGGGACGGGACAGCATCCTACGAGCAGTACTTC CASSAGDGTASYEQYF TRBD1 TRBJ2-7 few TRBV5-5
TGTGCCAGCAGCCGACCGGGCGAGCGCCTCCTTCAAGAGACCCAGTACTTC CASSRPGERLLQETQYF NA TRBJ2-5 NA TRBV7-2
TGTGCCAGCAGTTGGGGGGGGTTAACCAATGAGCAGTTCTTC CASSWGGLTNEQFF TRBD2 TRBJ2-1 NA TRBV12-3/TRBV12-4
TGTGCCATCAGCAATAAGGCAGGGTACGAGCAGTTCTTC CAISNKAGYEQFF NA TRBJ2-1 NA TRBV10-3
TGTGCCAGCAGGTATTCGACAGGCCCCACCGGCGGCTACACCTTC CASRYSTGPTGGYTF NA TRBJ1-2 NA TRBV6-5
TGCAGTGCTAGAGACCGGACAGGTTTGAACCAAGAGACCCAGTACTTC CSARDRTGLNQETQYF TRBD1 TRBJ2-5 many TRBV20-1
TGTGCCAGCAATCCTTACAGGGAGCAAGAGACCCAGTACTTC CASNPYREQETQYF NA TRBJ2-5 few TRBV28
TGTGCCAGCTTGGGGACTAGCAATGAGCAGTACTTC CASLGTSNEQYF TRBD2 TRBJ2-7 few TRBV6-2/TRBV6-3
TGCAGCGTTGATAGTGGGACGACCAGCTACAATGAGCAGTACTTC CSVDSGTTSYNEQYF NA TRBJ2-7 NA TRBV29-1
TGTGCCACCAGTGAACCGACGGTTTTGGGGACCCAGTACTTC CATSEPTVLGTQYF NA TRBJ2-5 few TRBV24-1
TGTGCCAGTAGTTACTCCCCCGGAGATCGGGCCTACAATGAGCAGTTCTTC CASSYSPGDRAYNEQFF NA TRBJ2-1 few TRBV6-5
TGCAGCGTTGAGGGACACGGTTACAATGAGCAGTTCTTC CSVEGHGYNEQFF NA TRBJ2-1 NA TRBV29-1
TGTGCCAGCAGCTCGGGACAGGGGGACTATGGCTACACCTTC CASSSGQGDYGYTF TRBD1 TRBJ1-2 NA TRBV7-9
TGTGCCAGCCCACCCAATTCTAACACTGAAGCTTTCTTT CASPPNSNTEAFF NA TRBJ1-1 NA TRBV19
TGTGCCAGCAGTTTTCAGGCCACCTATGGCTACACCTTC CASSFQATYGYTF NA TRBJ1-2 few TRBV27
TGTGCCAGCAGGGCCTCACGGTATGGTGGGCAGTTCTTC CASRASRYGGQFF NA TRBJ2-1 NA TRBV28
TGTGCCAGCAGCTCCAGGGCTCTTGCCACTGAAGCTTTCTTT CASSSRALATEAFF NA TRBJ1-1 few TRBV11-2
TGTGCCAGCAGCTCAGGGTCCCTCGAGCAGTACTTC CASSSGSLEQYF NA TRBJ2-7 NA TRBV5-5
TGCGCCAGCAGCCAAGATCTGACCATCGAGACCCAGTACTTC CASSQDLTIETQYF NA TRBJ2-5 NA TRBV4-1
TGCAGTGCTAGACGGACAGGGGGCTACGGGGAGACCCAGTACTTC CSARRTGGYGETQYF TRBD1 TRBJ2-5 few TRBV20-1
TGCAGCGTTGCCGACAGGGCCAGTTTAGGGGAGCTGTTTTTT CSVADRASLGELFF TRBD1 TRBJ2-2 NA TRBV29-1
TGTGCCAGCAGCAGGGACAGGGGCCGTCTTCGATTTGGTGCGCCCCTCCACTTT CASSRDRGRLRFGAPLHF TRBD1 TRBJ1-6 NA TRBV5-5
TGCAGTGCTAGAGAACCCGGGACAGTTACCTACGAGCAGTACTTC CSAREPGTVTYEQYF TRBD1 TRBJ2-7 few TRBV20-1
TGCAGTGCTAGCCCAGCGGGAGGAGTAAATGAGCAGTTCTTC CSASPAGGVNEQFF TRBD2 TRBJ2-1 many TRBV20-1
TGTGCCAGCAGTGAGTCTAGAGGTCGGGAGACCCAGTACTTC CASSESRGRETQYF NA TRBJ2-5 once TRBV6-1
TGTGCCAGCTGCCAAGAACTCACAGATACGCAGTATTTT CASCQELTDTQYF NA TRBJ2-3 NA TRBV3-1
TGTGCCAGCAGTCCAGGACGGCGGAACACTGAAGCTTTCTTT CASSPGRRNTEAFF NA TRBJ1-1 few TRBV12-3/TRBV12-4
TGTGCCAGCGCGAAGAAGGGGCTAGCGGCGTACAATGAGCAGTTCTTC CASAKKGLAAYNEQFF TRBD2 TRBJ2-1 NA TRBV3-1
TGTGCCAGCAGTGCAGACAGGCGATTACGTGAAAAACTGTTTTTT CASSADRRLREKLFF NA TRBJ1-4 NA TRBV6-1
TGCAGTGCTAGAAGAAATAGCGGGGGTGCTTCAGAGACCCAGTACTTC CSARRNSGGASETQYF TRBD2 TRBJ2-5 few TRBV20-1
TGTGCCAGCAGCCAACGACAGGGGGCGTCTAGCGGGAGGACTTACGAGCAGTACTTC CASSQRQGASSGRTYEQYF NA TRBJ2-7 few TRBV4-2
TGTGCCAGCAGCATCTCTAGCGGGAGAGCACACGATACGCAGTATTTT CASSISSGRAHDTQYF TRBD2 TRBJ2-3 NA TRBV7-8
TGTGCCAGCAGAACAGGAACTGCCCATAGCAATCAGCCCCAGCATTTT CASRTGTAHSNQPQHF NA TRBJ1-5 NA TRBV6-2/TRBV6-3
TGTGCCAGCAGCAAACTAAGGGGGGATACGCAGTATTTT CASSKLRGDTQYF NA TRBJ2-3 NA TRBV7-9
TGTGCCAGCAGCCCGCGGGCCTCTAGCGGGGTATACAATGAGCAGTTCTTC CASSPRASSGVYNEQFF TRBD2 TRBJ2-1 NA TRBV7-2
TGTGCCATCAGTGGACCCGGGGGCGGGGGCGGCTACAATGAGCAGTTCTTC CAISGPGGGGGYNEQFF NA TRBJ2-1 NA TRBV10-3
TGTGCCAGCAGCGATGGGACCTTCACCGGGGAGCTGTTTTTT CASSDGTFTGELFF NA TRBJ2-2 NA TRBV11-2
TGTGCCAGCAGCTTATCCGCAGGGCGGGCCGAAAAACTGTTTTTT CASSLSAGRAEKLFF NA TRBJ1-4 few TRBV7-9
TGTGCCAGCAGGAGCCTCGGAGGGGAAGGTGGCTACACCTTC CASRSLGGEGGYTF NA TRBJ1-2 few TRBV12-3/TRBV12-4
TGTGCCAGCAGCCGAGTGAGGGGGTGCACAGATACGCAGTATTTT CASSRVRGCTDTQYF NA TRBJ2-3 NA TRBV14
TGTGCCAGCAGAAACGGACGGGCCCCGGCGAATGAAAAACTGTTTTTT CASRNGRAPANEKLFF NA TRBJ1-4 few TRBV7-8
TGTGCCAGCAGCTTAGGGGGACAGGGGTGGATAAATGAAAAACTGTTTTTT CASSLGGQGWINEKLFF TRBD1 TRBJ1-4 few TRBV7-2
TGTGCCACCGCAGGGTTCTCTGGGGCCAACGTCCTGACTTTC CATAGFSGANVLTF NA TRBJ2-6 many TRBV27
TGCAGCGTTCTCCATCGAGGAGAGACCCAGTACTTC CSVLHRGETQYF NA TRBJ2-5 few TRBV29-1
TGTGCCAGCAGCTCGCCTCAGGGCGTATACTATGGCTACACCTTC CASSSPQGVYYGYTF NA TRBJ1-2 few TRBV5-4
TGTGCCACCAGTGATTTGCAGGGGGAGCCCCAGCATTTT CATSDLQGEPQHF TRBD1 TRBJ1-5 NA TRBV24-1
TGCAGTGCTCTCCAGCGGGGGAACTACAATGAGCAGTTCTTC CSALQRGNYNEQFF TRBD2 TRBJ2-1 few TRBV20-1
TGCAGTGCTAGCAGGACAGGGGGCTACGGTGAGCAGTTCTTC CSASRTGGYGEQFF TRBD1 TRBJ2-1 NA TRBV20-1
TGTGCCAGCAGCCGCGGATTTGATTCACCCCTCCACTTT CASSRGFDSPLHF NA TRBJ1-6 NA TRBV7-2